The rows below give T cell receptor beta chains drawn from one sample of a study of post-analysis software for immune sequencing data. TCRdb itself ran the PCR reads through MiXCR, one entry per CDR3 protein. The sample contains approximately 360,000 distinct CDR3 sequences, less than 40% of which appear only once. The specimen was blood. The receptors come from a girl between 10 and 17 years old with multiple sclerosis. Both conserved end residues are part of each CDR3. Fields, in order: V gene, J gene, D gene, clone size, CDR3 DNA, CDR3 protein. A D gene is named only where the DNA matches it firmly. Where a row states a size, it is once, few, many or the class of an expanded clone; other rows omit it.

TRBV5-4,TRBJ2-5,-,-,TGTGCCAGCAGCTTCCCAGGGGGGAACAATGAGCAGTACTTC,CASSFPGGNNEQYF
TRBV20-1,TRBJ2-7,TRBD1,-,TGCAGTGCTATCGACCCGGGACAGGGGTCTAGCGAGCAGTACTTC,CSAIDPGQGSSEQYF
TRBV29-1,TRBJ1-2,-,-,TGCAGCGTTGAAAGCATGCTACCCCATGGCTACACCTTC,CSVESMLPHGYTF
TRBV20-1,TRBJ2-3,TRBD2,few,TGCAGTGCTTTAGCGGGGGGCACAGATACGCAGTATTTT,CSALAGGTDTQYF
TRBV4-2,TRBJ2-1,-,few,TGTGCCAGCAGCCACGGGAGCGGCGACAATGAGCAGTTCTTC,CASSHGSGDNEQFF
TRBV14,TRBJ1-2,-,few,TGTGCCAGCAGCCAAGCACAGCCAAACTATGGCTACACCTTC,CASSQAQPNYGYTF
TRBV9,TRBJ2-7,-,many,TGTGCCAGCAGCGTAGACGGGGCGAGCTCCTACGAGCAGTACTTC,CASSVDGASSYEQYF
TRBV20-1,TRBJ2-1,TRBD2,-,TGCAGTGCTAGAGAGACTAGCGGGCCCCAAGAGACCCAGTTCTTC,CSARETSGPQETQFF
TRBV13,TRBJ2-7,-,-,TGTGCCAGCAGCTCAAGGACGGACAACGACTACGAGCAGTACTTC,CASSSRTDNDYEQYF
TRBV6-2/TRBV6-3,TRBJ2-7,-,-,TGTGCCAGCAGCATCAGGTCCTTCTACGAGCAGTACTTC,CASSIRSFYEQYF
TRBV20-1,TRBJ2-7,-,few,TGCAGTGCGCGTACACGGGGGACAGTCTCCTACGAGCAGTACTTC,CSARTRGTVSYEQYF
TRBV24-1,TRBJ2-5,-,-,TGTGCCACCGGGGACGGCCAAGAGACCCAGTACTTC,CATGDGQETQYF
TRBV12-3/TRBV12-4,TRBJ2-6,TRBD1,-,TGTGCCAGCAGTCACCAGGGGGCCGGGGCCAACGTCCTGACTTTC,CASSHQGAGANVLTF
TRBV28,TRBJ1-5,TRBD1,few,TGTGCCAGCAGTTCTGGGTTTGTACAGGGGGAGGCGAATCAGCCCCAGCATTTT,CASSSGFVQGEANQPQHF
TRBV6-2/TRBV6-3,TRBJ1-5,-,-,TGTGCCACCCTAGAAGCCGTAGGATCTAGTCAGCCCCAGCATTTT,CATLEAVGSSQPQHF
TRBV18,TRBJ2-3,-,-,TGTGCCAGCTCACCAAACCGAGATACGCAGTATTTT,CASSPNRDTQYF
TRBV10-3,TRBJ1-1,-,-,TGTGCCATGGCGGACAAGGAGGGCACTGAAGCTTTCTTT,CAMADKEGTEAFF
TRBV11-2,TRBJ2-2,TRBD1,-,TGTGCCAGCAGCTTGGGCAGTGCGAACAGGGGGCGCCGGATCACCGGGGAGCTGTTTTTT,CASSLGSANRGRRITGELFF
TRBV6-4,TRBJ2-1,TRBD2,-,TGTGCCAGCAGTTCCAGCGGGGGGGCGGGCAATGAGCAGTTCTTC,CASSSSGGAGNEQFF
TRBV5-1,TRBJ2-1,TRBD2,-,TGCGCCAGCAGCCACTTTGGGGGGGAAATCAATGAGCAGTTCTTC,CASSHFGGEINEQFF
TRBV9,TRBJ1-4,-,-,TGTGCCAGCAGCGCAGGGTTGACTAATGAAAAACTGTTTTTT,CASSAGLTNEKLFF
TRBV12-3/TRBV12-4,TRBJ1-1,-,-,TGTGCCAGCAGTTCTACACACGTTATCGGGACGGAGGAAGGGGAGAACACTGAAGCTTTCTTT,CASSSTHVIGTEEGENTEAFF
TRBV6-5,TRBJ1-2,-,many,TGTGCCAGCAGTTACTCGAAACAGCTCTATGGCTACACCTTC,CASSYSKQLYGYTF
TRBV20-1,TRBJ2-5,TRBD2,few,TGCAGTGCCCCCCTAGCGGGAGAGACCCAGTACTTC,CSAPLAGETQYF
TRBV7-9,TRBJ2-3,-,few,TGTGCCAGCAGCTTAGGAAGGCTAGAATTGGCTCAGAGGCCAGATACGCAGTATTTT,CASSLGRLELAQRPDTQYF
TRBV4-1,TRBJ1-6,-,-,TGCGCCAGCAGCCAAGGTCCGACAGTAGTTTCACCCCTCCACTTT,CASSQGPTVVSPLHF
TRBV12-3/TRBV12-4,TRBJ1-2,-,-,TGTGCCAGCAGGCGCCGAGCCGGGACGGGAGCTAACTATGGCTACACCTTC,CASRRRAGTGANYGYTF
TRBV18,TRBJ2-3,TRBD1,-,TGTGCCAGCTCACCCCCTGACAGGGTCACAGATACGCAGTATTTT,CASSPPDRVTDTQYF
TRBV20-1,TRBJ2-7,TRBD2,-,TGCAGTGCTCGGCGACTAGCCGGAAAATACGAGCAGTACTTC,CSARRLAGKYEQYF
TRBV2,TRBJ1-1,-,-,TGTGCCAGCAGTGAAGCGGGGGGTTCTAGCACTGAAGCTTTCTTT,CASSEAGGSSTEAFF
TRBV7-3,TRBJ2-3,TRBD2,few,TGTGCCAGCAGCTTAACAGGAATAGCGGGGGGAGGCGGCACAGATACGCAGTATTTT,CASSLTGIAGGGGTDTQYF
TRBV28,TRBJ2-7,-,many,TGTGCCAGCAGTCCAAACTCCTACGAGCAGTACTTC,CASSPNSYEQYF
TRBV5-6,TRBJ2-5,-,-,TGTGCCAGCAGCTTGATCGGGTACCACCAAGAGACCCAGTACTTC,CASSLIGYHQETQYF
TRBV5-1,TRBJ2-3,-,-,TGCGCCAGCAGCTCGGATCTCCCGTCCACAGATACGCAGTATTTT,CASSSDLPSTDTQYF
TRBV4-1,TRBJ2-1,-,-,TGCGCCAGCAGCCAATCCCCCCTAGCGAATGAGCAGTTCTTC,CASSQSPLANEQFF
TRBV20-1,TRBJ2-3,TRBD2,few,TGCAGTGCTAGCACCCCTGGAGCGGGGGGGACAGATACGCAGTATTTT,CSASTPGAGGTDTQYF
TRBV10-3,TRBJ1-2,-,few,TGTGCCATCAGTGGTGGCAGGGTCTCGGGCTACACCTTC,CAISGGRVSGYTF
TRBV29-1,TRBJ2-1,-,few,TGCAGCGTTGTGGGTCTCTTCTCCTACAATGAGCAGTTCTTC,CSVVGLFSYNEQFF
TRBV29-1,TRBJ1-2,-,-,TGCAGCGTTGAGAGACAGGACTATGGCTACACCTTC,CSVERQDYGYTF
TRBV7-2,TRBJ1-2,-,-,TGTGTCAGCAGCTCCCGCGGTCAGGGAGTAAACTATGGCTACACCTTC,CVSSSRGQGVNYGYTF
TRBV2,TRBJ2-3,TRBD1,-,TGTGCCAGCAGGGGACAGGTCACGCAGTATTTT,CASRGQVTQYF
TRBV2,TRBJ1-5,-,-,TGTGCCAGCAGTGAAGCAAGAGGACATAATCAGCCCCAGCATTTT,CASSEARGHNQPQHF
TRBV7-2,TRBJ1-1,-,-,TGTGCCAGCAGCTTTCAGGGAAAGAACACTGAAGCTTTCTTT,CASSFQGKNTEAFF
TRBV28,TRBJ2-4,TRBD2,-,TGTGCCAGCAGTCCCACGGGGGGGAAGGGGGACATTCAGTACTTC,CASSPTGGKGDIQYF
TRBV15,TRBJ1-2,-,-,TGTGCCACCCAGGAGGAGTTTCTATCCGGCTACACCTTC,CATQEEFLSGYTF
TRBV5-4,TRBJ2-4,-,few,TGTGCCAGCAGCTTGGACGGGGCCCCGCGGGGCATTCAGTACTTC,CASSLDGAPRGIQYF
TRBV7-7,TRBJ2-1,-,many,TGTGCTAGCAGCTTACCCCACGGGTTCAACAATGAGCAGTTCTTC,CASSLPHGFNNEQFF
TRBV5-6,TRBJ2-7,-,-,TGTGCCAGCAGAAAGGGGGGAATTCTTGACGAGCAGTACTTC,CASRKGGILDEQYF
TRBV7-9,TRBJ2-1,TRBD2,-,TGTGCCAGCAGCCCCGGGACTAGCGGGGGGGCCGGTTACAATGAGCAGTTCTTC,CASSPGTSGGAGYNEQFF
TRBV12-3/TRBV12-4,TRBJ2-3,-,-,TGTGCCAGCAGTTTTAGTAGCAGGGGCGGGCGCCGGTCAGATACGCAGTATTTT,CASSFSSRGGRRSDTQYF
TRBV7-9,TRBJ2-7,-,few,TGTGCCAGCAGCGTGGGCTCTGGGGCCGAGCAGTACTTC,CASSVGSGAEQYF
TRBV29-1,TRBJ1-4,TRBD1,-,TGCAGCGTTGCGGGACAGGGGGCAGGAGAAAAACTGTTTTTT,CSVAGQGAGEKLFF
TRBV6-6,TRBJ1-4,TRBD1,few,TGTGCCAGCAGCTTCGGGACAGGTGGAGGGGAAAAACTGTTTTTT,CASSFGTGGGEKLFF
TRBV20-1,TRBJ2-7,TRBD1,-,TGCAGTGCTCCCAGACCGGGACAGGCCGAGCAGTACTTC,CSAPRPGQAEQYF